Listed here are 17 T cell receptor beta chains from one sample, sequenced in a study of T cells in Graves' hyperthyroidism and ophthalmopathy. RNA transcripts yielded amplified TCR beta CDR3 regions. The HTBI primer set served for first-round RT-PCR of the TCR CDR3. Each CDR3 protein is one row after TCRdb ran MiXCR on the multiplex PCR reads. The table shows 500,000 to 800,000 distinct CDR3 sequences, with approximately 42% occurring only once. Input material: peripheral blood or thyroid tissue (not recorded which). The receptors come from an adult man with Graves' disease, either hyperthyroidism or ophthalmopathy (not recorded which).

The chain recombines TRBV6-6 with TRBJ2-7; D not resolved. With 4 bases removed from V and 2 bases from J, the gap between germline ends came to 12 bases. The CDR3 covers 14 residues. Germline loops: CDR1 MNHNY, CDR2 SVGAGI (reference sequence). The CDR3 DNA is TGTGCCAGCAGTTTTATCTCGGCCCCCTACGAGCAGTACTTC. Translated: CASSFISAPYEQYF.

The chain has TRBV7-2 and TRBJ1-1; no reliable D call. The CDR3 sequence is 15 residues long. Germline V gene data show CDR1 as SGHTA and CDR2 as FQGNSA. Trimming shortened V by 6 bases and J by 1 base, and 15 bases separated the two germline ends. CDR3 in amino acids: CASSAKGAGNTEAFF. CDR3 nucleotides: TGTGCCAGCAGTGCTAAAGGAGCAGGGAACACTGAAGCTTTCTTT.

This clonotype has a handful of counts. The chain carries TRBV29-1 and TRBJ2-3; possibly TRBD1 for D (6 bases). V lost 6 bases to trimming and J lost 1 base, with 14 bases between them. The CDR3 loop spans 14 amino acids. The germline V gene encodes CDR1 SQVTM and CDR2 ANQGSEA. For the CDR3, the DNA is TGCAGCGTAGAACAGGGTCGAGGCACAGATACGCAGTATTTT. It translates to CSVEQGRGTDTQYF.

This clonotype was found many times. The chain employs TRBV24-1 and TRBJ2-6; 7 bases are a match to TRBD1. V gave up 5 bases and J gave up 4 bases; unmatched junction bases: 7. The CDR3 loop spans 16 amino acids. Germline CDR1 reads KGHDR; CDR2 reads SFDVKD. The CDR3 sequence is CATSGTGPLGANVLTF. In nucleotides, the CDR3 is TGTGCCACCAGTGGGACAGGTCCTCTAGGGGCCAACGTCCTGACTTTC.

V and J are TRBV2 and TRBJ1-4; D may be TRBD1 (6 bases). CDR1 and CDR2 (germline): SNHLY, FYNNEI. V shed 4 bases and J shed 3 bases, with 15 bases lying between them. The CDR3 loop spans 16 amino acids. CDR3 in amino acids: CASSGIRGGANEKLFF. As DNA, the CDR3 is TGTGCCAGCAGTGGTATCAGGGGAGGAGCTAATGAAAAACTGTTTTTT.

This clonotype turned up a few times. The chain recombines TRBV2 with TRBJ2-7, with TRBD2 as a possible D gene (6 bases). The CDR3 runs 14 residues. The V gene lost 6 bases and the J gene lost 6 bases, with 18 bases spanning the gap. Germline V gives CDR1 SNHLY, CDR2 FYNNEI. This CDR3 is CASRAGPSDSEQYF. The CDR3 nucleotides read TGTGCCAGCAGGGCGGGGCCCTCGGACTCCGAGCAGTACTTC.

The gene calls are TRBV7-2 and TRBJ1-5; D perhaps matches TRBD1 (5 bases). This CDR3 is built from 15 residues. V gave up 5 bases and J gave up 9 bases, with 20 bases separating them. CDR1 is SGHTA, CDR2 FQGNSA, per germline. CDR3 nucleotide sequence: TGTGCCAGCAGCCCCTTGGGGCTAGCGGGATCGCCCCAGCATTTT. Encoded protein: CASSPLGLAGSPQHF.

This clonotype was counted a few times. The chain uses TRBV7-8 and TRBJ1-4; 10 bases agree with TRBD1. The V segment lost 4 bases and the J segment 8 bases; nucleotides outside the gene matches: 13. CDR3 length: 17 amino acids. Germline CDR1 and CDR2: SGHVS and FQNEAQ. CDR3: CASSSVPGQGSREKLFF. The CDR3 bases are TGTGCCAGCAGCTCCGTCCCGGGACAGGGGTCGCGGGAAAAACTGTTTTTT.

This rearrangement joins TRBV5-1 to TRBJ1-1; D unresolved. CDR1 is SGHRS and CDR2 is YFSETQ in the germline V gene. The ends were cut back, 4 bases at V and 0 bases at J, with 10 bases in the middle. The CDR3 is 14 amino acids. CDR3 coding DNA: TGCGCCAGCAGCCCGCGGAGCATGAACACTGAAGCTTTCTTT. Amino acids: CASSPRSMNTEAFF.

The chain links TRBV7-9 to TRBJ1-1; D possibly corresponds to TRBD1 (5 bases). The CDR3 contains 15 residues. V dropped 6 bases and J dropped 4 bases, with 18 bases sitting between them. Germline V gene lookup returns CDR1 SEHNR and CDR2 FQNEAQ (reference sequence). CDR3 loop: CASSSKAGPGTEAFF. CDR3 coding DNA: TGTGCCAGCAGTTCAAAGGCAGGGCCGGGCACTGAAGCTTTCTTT.

This clonotype was detected only once. The chain combines TRBV20-1 with TRBJ2-7; D is uncertain. CDR1 DFQATT and CDR2 SNEGSKA come from the germline V gene (reference sequence). Trimming cost V 5 bases and J 0 bases, with 14 bases left between them. The CDR3 has 14 residues. The CDR3 nucleotides read TGCAGTGCTGAGGACCCGACGGTCTCCTACGAGCAGTACTTC. As protein: CSAEDPTVSYEQYF.

This sequence joins TRBV2 and TRBJ1-6, with 8 bases lining up with TRBD1. This CDR3 has 16 amino acids. Germline CDR1 reads SNHLY; CDR2 reads FYNNEI. Trimming at V came to 2 bases and at J to 9 bases, leaving 9 bases not matched to a gene. CDR3 coding DNA: TGTGCCAGCAGTGAATCAGGGGACAGGCTAATTTCACCCCTCCACTTT. This encodes CASSESGDRLISPLHF.

The chain joins TRBV19 to TRBJ1-2; 10 bases match TRBD1. The CDR3 sequence is 15 residues long. Germline V gene data show CDR1 as LNHDA and CDR2 as SQIVND (reference sequence). V was clipped by 5 bases and J by 4 bases; unmatched bases: 7. This chain's CDR3 is CASSARDRGVYGYTF. CDR3 DNA sequence: TGTGCCAGTAGTGCCCGGGACAGGGGTGTCTATGGCTACACCTTC.

The V gene is TRBV20-1, the J gene TRBJ2-5; D remains ambiguous. V lost 6 bases to trimming and J lost 5 bases, with 19 bases between them. Germline values: CDR1 DFQATT, CDR2 SNEGSKA (reference sequence). The CDR3 is made up of 14 amino acids. CDR3 coding DNA: TGCAGTGCCATCCCTTTTTCAGGCCCGGAGACCCAGTACTTC. This encodes CSAIPFSGPETQYF.

The rearrangement joins TRBV2 to TRBJ2-7; D may be TRBD1 or TRBD2 (6 bases each). The length of the CDR3 is 15 residues. Trimming removed 6 bases from V and 6 bases from J, with 21 bases in between. The germline V gene has CDR1 SNHLY and CDR2 FYNNEI. CDR3 residues: CASSFLGGRFVEQYF. Here the CDR3 DNA reads TGTGCCAGCAGCTTTCTCGGGGGCCGGTTCGTCGAGCAGTACTTC.

The sample holds many counts of this clonotype. The J gene is TRBJ1-5, the V gene TRBV24-1; tentative D call: TRBD1 (6 bases). CDR1 and CDR2 from the germline V gene are KGHDR and SFDVKD. V lost 2 bases and J lost 6, with 10 bases in between. There are 14 residues in the CDR3. The CDR3 region has the DNA TGTGCCACCAGTGATTCGGGGGGCGCTCAGCCCCAGCATTTT. Residues: CATSDSGGAQPQHF.

Concerning this clonotype: This may stem from a read error, because a much larger clone lies one nucleotide away. The V and J genes are TRBV7-3 and TRBJ2-5, with 9 bases aligning to TRBD1. Trimming took 5 bases from V and 7 from J; bases not matched to a gene: 8. The CDR3 has 14 residues. Germline assignment: CDR1 SGHTA and CDR2 FQGTGA. CDR3 protein: CASSPTGGVGTQYF. The DNA for the CDR3 is TGTGCCAGCAGCCCAACAGGGGGCGTAGGGACCCAGTACTTC.